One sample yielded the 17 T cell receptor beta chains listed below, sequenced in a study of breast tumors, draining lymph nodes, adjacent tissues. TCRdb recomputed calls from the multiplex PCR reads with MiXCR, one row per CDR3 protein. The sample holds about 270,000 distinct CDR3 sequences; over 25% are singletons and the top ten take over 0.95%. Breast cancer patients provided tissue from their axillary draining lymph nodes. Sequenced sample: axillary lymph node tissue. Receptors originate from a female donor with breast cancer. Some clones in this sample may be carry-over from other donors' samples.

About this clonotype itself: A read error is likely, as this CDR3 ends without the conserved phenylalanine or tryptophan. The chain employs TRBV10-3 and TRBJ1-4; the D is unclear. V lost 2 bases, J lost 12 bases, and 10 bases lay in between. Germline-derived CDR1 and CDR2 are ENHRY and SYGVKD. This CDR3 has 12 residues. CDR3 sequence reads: CAISETNGELFL. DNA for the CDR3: TGTGCCATCAGTGAGACAAATGGAGAACTGTTTCTT.

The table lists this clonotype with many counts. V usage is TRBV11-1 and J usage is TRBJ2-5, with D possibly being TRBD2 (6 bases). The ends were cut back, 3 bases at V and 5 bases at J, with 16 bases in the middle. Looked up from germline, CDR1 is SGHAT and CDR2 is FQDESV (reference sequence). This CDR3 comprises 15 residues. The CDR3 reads CASSLGGEAAETQYF. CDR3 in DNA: TGTGCCAGCAGCTTGGGTGGGGAGGCGGCGGAGACCCAGTACTTC.

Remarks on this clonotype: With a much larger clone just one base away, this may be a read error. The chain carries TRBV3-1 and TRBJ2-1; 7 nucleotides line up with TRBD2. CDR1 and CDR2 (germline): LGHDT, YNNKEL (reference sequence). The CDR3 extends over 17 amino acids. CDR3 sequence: CAGSHEFGRSSYNEQFF. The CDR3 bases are TGTGCCGGCAGCCACGAGTTCGGGAGGAGCTCCTACAATGAGCAGTTCTTC.

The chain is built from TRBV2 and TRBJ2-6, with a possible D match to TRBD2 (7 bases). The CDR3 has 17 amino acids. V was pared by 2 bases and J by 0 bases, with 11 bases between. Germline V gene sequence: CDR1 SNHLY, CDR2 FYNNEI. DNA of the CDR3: TGTGCCAGCAGTGAAAGGGGGGGGAGCTCTGGGGCCAACGTCCTGACTTTC. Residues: CASSERGGSSGANVLTF.

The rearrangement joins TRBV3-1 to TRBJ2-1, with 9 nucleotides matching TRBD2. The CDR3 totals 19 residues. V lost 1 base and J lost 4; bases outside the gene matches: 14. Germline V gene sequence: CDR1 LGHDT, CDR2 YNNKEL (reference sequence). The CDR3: CASSQGSAGGKGWYNEQFF. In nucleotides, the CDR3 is TGTGCCAGCAGCCAAGGTTCAGCGGGAGGAAAAGGATGGTACAATGAGCAGTTCTTC.

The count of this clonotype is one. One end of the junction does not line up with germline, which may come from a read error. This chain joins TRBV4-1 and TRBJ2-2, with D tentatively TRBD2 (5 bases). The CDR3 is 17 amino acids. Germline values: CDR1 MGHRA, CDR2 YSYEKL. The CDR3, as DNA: TGCGCCAGCAGCCAAGGCTTGAGTAGCCCGTTAGGCCGGGGAGCTGTTTTT. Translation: CASSQGLSSPLGRGAVF.

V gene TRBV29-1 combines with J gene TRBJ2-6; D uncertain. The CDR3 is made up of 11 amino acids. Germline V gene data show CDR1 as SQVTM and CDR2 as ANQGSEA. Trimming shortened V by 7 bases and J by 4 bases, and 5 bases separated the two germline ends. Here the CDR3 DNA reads TGCAGCGCTCCGGGGGCCAACGTCCTGACTTTC. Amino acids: CSAPGANVLTF.

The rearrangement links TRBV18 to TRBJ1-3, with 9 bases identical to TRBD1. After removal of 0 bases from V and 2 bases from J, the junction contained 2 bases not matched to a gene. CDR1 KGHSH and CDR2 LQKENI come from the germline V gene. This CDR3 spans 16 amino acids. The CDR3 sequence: CASSPPGQGAGNTIYF. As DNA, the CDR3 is TGTGCCAGCTCACCACCGGGACAGGGAGCTGGAAACACCATATATTTT.

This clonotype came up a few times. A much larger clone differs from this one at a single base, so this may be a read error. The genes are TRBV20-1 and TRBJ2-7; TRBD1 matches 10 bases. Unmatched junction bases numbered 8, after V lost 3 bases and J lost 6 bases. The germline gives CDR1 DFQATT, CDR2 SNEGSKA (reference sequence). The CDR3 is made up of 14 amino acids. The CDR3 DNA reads TGCAGTGCTAGCCGCGACAGGGGGCGATCCGAGCAGTACTTC. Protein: CSASRDRGRSEQYF.

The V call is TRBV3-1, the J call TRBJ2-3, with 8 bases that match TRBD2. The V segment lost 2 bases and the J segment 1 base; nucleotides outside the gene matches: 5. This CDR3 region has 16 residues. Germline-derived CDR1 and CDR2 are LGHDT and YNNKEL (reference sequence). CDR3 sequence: CASSQSALAGTDTQYF. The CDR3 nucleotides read TGTGCCAGCAGCCAATCCGCACTAGCGGGCACAGATACGCAGTATTTT.

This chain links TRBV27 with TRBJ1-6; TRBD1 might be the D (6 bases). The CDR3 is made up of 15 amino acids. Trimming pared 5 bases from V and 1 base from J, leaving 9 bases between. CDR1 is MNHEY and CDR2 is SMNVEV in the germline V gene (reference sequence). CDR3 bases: TGTGCCAGCAGTCCTACAGGGTCCTATAATTCACCCCTCCACTTT. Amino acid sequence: CASSPTGSYNSPLHF.

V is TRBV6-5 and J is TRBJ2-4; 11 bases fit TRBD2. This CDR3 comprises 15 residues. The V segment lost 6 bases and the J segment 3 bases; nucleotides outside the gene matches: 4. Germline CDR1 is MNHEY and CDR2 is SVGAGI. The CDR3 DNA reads TGTGCCAGCAGCTCTACTAGCGGGAGCAAAAACATTCAGTACTTC. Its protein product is CASSSTSGSKNIQYF.

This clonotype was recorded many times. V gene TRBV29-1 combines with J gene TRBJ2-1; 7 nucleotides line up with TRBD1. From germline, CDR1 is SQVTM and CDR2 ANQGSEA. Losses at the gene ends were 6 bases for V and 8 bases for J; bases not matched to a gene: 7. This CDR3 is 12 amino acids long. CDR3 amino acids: CSVQQQGYEQFF. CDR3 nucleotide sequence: TGCAGCGTCCAACAACAGGGGTATGAGCAGTTCTTC.

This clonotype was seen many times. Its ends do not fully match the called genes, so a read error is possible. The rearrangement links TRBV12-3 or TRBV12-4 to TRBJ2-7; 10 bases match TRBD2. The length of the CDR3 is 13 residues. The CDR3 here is CASSIAGGNEQYF. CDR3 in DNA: TGTGCCAGCAGTATAGCGGGAGGTAACGAGCAGTACTTC.

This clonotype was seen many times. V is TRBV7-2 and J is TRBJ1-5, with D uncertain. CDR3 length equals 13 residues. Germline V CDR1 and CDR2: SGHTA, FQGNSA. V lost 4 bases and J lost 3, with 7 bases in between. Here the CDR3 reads CASSSFHNQPQHF. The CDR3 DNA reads TGTGCCAGCAGCTCGTTCCACAATCAGCCCCAGCATTTT.

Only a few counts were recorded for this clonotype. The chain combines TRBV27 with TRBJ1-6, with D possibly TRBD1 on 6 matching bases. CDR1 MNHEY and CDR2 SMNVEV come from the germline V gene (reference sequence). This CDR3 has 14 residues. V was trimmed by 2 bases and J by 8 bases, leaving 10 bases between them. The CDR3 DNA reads TGTGCCAGCAGTTTACAGGGGAGGGATTCACCCCTCCACTTT. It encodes CASSLQGRDSPLHF.

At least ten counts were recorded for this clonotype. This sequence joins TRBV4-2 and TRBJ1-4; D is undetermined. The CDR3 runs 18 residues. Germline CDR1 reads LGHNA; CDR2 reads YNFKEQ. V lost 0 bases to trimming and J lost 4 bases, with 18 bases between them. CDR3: CASSQEAARTANNEKLFF. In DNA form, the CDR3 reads TGTGCCAGCAGCCAAGAGGCCGCGAGGACGGCCAATAATGAAAAACTGTTTTTT.